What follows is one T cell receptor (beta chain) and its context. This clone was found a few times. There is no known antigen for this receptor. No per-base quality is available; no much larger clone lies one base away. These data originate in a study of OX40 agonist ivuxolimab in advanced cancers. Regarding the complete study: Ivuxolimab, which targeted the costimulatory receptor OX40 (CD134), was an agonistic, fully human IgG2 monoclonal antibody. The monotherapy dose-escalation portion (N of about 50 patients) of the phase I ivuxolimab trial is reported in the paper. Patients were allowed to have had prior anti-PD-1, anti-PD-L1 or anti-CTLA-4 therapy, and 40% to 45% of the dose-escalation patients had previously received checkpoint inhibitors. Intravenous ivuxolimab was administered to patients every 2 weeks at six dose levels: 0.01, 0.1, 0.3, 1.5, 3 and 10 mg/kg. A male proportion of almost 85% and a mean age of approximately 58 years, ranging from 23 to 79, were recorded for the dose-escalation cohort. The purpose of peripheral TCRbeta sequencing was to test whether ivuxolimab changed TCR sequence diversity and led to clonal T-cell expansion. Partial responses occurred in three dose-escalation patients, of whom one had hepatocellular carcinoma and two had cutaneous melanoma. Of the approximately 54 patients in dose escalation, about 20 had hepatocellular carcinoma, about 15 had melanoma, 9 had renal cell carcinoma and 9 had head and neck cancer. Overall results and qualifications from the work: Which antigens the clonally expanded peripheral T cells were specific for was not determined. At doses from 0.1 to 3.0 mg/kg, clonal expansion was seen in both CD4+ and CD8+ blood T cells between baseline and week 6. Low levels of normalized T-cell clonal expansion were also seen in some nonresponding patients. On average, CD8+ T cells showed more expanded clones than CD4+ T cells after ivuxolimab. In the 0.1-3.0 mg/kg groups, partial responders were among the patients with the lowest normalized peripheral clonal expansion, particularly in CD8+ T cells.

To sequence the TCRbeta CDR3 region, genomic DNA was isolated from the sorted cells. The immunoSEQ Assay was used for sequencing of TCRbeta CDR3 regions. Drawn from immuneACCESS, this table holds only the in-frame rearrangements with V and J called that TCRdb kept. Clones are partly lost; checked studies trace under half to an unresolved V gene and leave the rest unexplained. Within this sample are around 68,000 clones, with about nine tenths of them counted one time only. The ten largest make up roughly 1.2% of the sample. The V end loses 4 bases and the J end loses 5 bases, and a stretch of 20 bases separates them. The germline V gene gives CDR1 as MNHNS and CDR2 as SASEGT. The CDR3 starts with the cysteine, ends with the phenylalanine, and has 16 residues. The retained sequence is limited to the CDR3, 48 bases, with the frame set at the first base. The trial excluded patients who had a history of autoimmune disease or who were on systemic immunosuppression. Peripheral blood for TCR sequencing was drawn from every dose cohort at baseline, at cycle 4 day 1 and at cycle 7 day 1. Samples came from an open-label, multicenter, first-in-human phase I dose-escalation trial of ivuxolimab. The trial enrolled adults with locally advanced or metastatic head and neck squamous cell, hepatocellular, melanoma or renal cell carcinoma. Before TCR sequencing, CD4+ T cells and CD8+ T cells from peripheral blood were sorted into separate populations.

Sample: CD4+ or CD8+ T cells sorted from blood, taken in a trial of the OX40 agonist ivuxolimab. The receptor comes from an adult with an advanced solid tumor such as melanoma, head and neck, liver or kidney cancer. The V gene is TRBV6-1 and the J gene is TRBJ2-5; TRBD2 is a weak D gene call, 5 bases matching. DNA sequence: TGTGCCAGCAGTGCAGCTCTAGCTGGAGGTGGGGAGACCCAGTACTTC. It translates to CASSAALAGGGETQYF.